This T cell receptor beta chain was retrieved from a study of blood T cell repertoires in COVID-19. Study in general: COVID-19 samples collected from the United States, Italy and Spain covered acute and convalescent phases. The cDNA or gDNA used as material had been derived from T cells, B-cell-depleted T cells, or PBMCs.

Assay used: immunoSEQ multiplex PCR; TCRdb lists only in-frame clones, some missing. The data contain 45,000 to 60,000 clones, 75% to 85% of them seen just once; the ten biggest clones take up over 12%. Germline V gene sequence: CDR1 KGHSH, CDR2 LQKENI. V lost 3 bases, J lost 7 bases, and 6 bases stayed unmatched. The CDR3 consists of 15 residues. The sequenced material came from peripheral blood. The receptor comes from a human donor with acute or convalescent COVID-19. The donor label of this sample is uncertain. This chain links TRBV18 with TRBJ1-5, with 10 bases lining up with TRBD1. CDR3 sequence: CASSPTGGQGQPQHF. The CDR3 DNA reads as TGTGCCAGCTCACCGACAGGGGGCCAAGGACAGCCCCAGCATTTT.